The 32 T cell receptor beta chains listed next were all sequenced from one sample in a study of blood T cell repertoires in COVID-19. TCRdb's copy holds only in-frame clones and misses some; the assay was immunoSEQ multiplex PCR. The table includes some 270,000 clones, approximately 83% detected once. The specimen sequenced was PBMCs or T cells enriched from blood (not recorded which). The source is a woman between 25 and 40 years old who had recovered from COVID-19.

This chain joins TRBV14 and TRBJ1-1, with D perhaps TRBD1 (5 bases). V lost 2 bases, J lost 5 bases, and 9 bases lay in between. The CDR3 extends over 13 amino acids. From germline, CDR1 is SGHDN and CDR2 FVKESK. The CDR3: CASSQTPGTEAFF. The CDR3 bases are TGTGCCAGCAGCCAAACCCCAGGGACTGAAGCTTTCTTT.

The genes are TRBV27 and TRBJ2-1; a weak D match, TRBD2 (5 bases). Germline CDR1 is MNHEY and CDR2 is SMNVEV (reference sequence). The CDR3 spans 15 residues. V was clipped by 9 bases and J by 0 bases, with 15 bases between them. The CDR3 coding sequence is TGTGCCAGTACCCAAATGGGGAGCTCCTACAATGAGCAGTTCTTC. This sequence encodes CASTQMGSSYNEQFF.

The rearrangement links TRBV4-1 to TRBJ1-1; no clear D. The CDR3 is 14 amino acids. The germline gives CDR1 MGHRA, CDR2 YSYEKL. Trimming left V 0 bases short and J 1 base short, with 6 bases between. The DNA of the CDR3 is TGCGCCAGCAGCCAAGATATTTCGAACACTGAAGCTTTCTTT. This codes for CASSQDISNTEAFF.

CDR3 DNA: TGTGCCAGCAGCAACTACGCCGGTCGAACAGGATTAAATCAGCCCCAGCATTTT. It specifies CASSNYAGRTGLNQPQHF. The V and J genes are TRBV21-1 and TRBJ1-5; no check of the table's D call, TRBD1, against the DNA was made. TRBV21-1 is a pseudogene segment. This CDR3 comprises 18 residues.

The V gene is TRBV19, the J gene TRBJ2-1, with D possibly being TRBD2 (5 bases). V was shortened by 10 bases and J by 7 bases, with 20 bases between the two germline ends. This CDR3 has 14 amino acids. Germline V gene sequence: CDR1 LNHDA, CDR2 SQIVND (reference sequence). CDR3 in amino acids: CATSGVTNLNEQFF. Here the CDR3 DNA reads TGTGCCACGTCCGGGGTAACTAATCTGAATGAGCAGTTCTTC.

This clone was detected only a few times. The chain carries TRBV6-6 and TRBJ2-3, with 11 bases lining up with TRBD2. Germline loops: CDR1 MNHNY, CDR2 SVGAGI (reference sequence). The CDR3 has 16 amino acids. Trimming took 6 bases from V and 6 from J; bases not matched to a gene: 11. The CDR3 nucleotides are TGTGCCAGCAGCCCCTACCTAGCGGGGGGAGGGGATACGCAGTATTTT. It codes for CASSPYLAGGGDTQYF.

This chain joins TRBV20-1 and TRBJ2-7; TRBD2 is a possible D gene (5 bases). The CDR3 spans 13 residues. Trimming took off 3 bases at V and 7 bases at J, with 16 bases between the two ends. CDR1 and CDR2 from the germline V gene are DFQATT and SNEGSKA (reference sequence). The CDR3 loop reads CSASLPGLGEQYF. The DNA for the CDR3 is TGCAGTGCTAGTCTCCCCGGACTGGGGGAGCAGTACTTC.

The CDR3 is CASIPLRGGFYNEQFF. Here the CDR3 DNA reads TGTGCCAGCATCCCCCTTAGGGGGGGGTTCTACAATGAGCAGTTCTTC. The chain carries TRBV7-8 and TRBJ2-1; D perhaps matches TRBD2 (7 bases). From germline, CDR1 is SGHVS and CDR2 FQNEAQ. The CDR3 runs to 16 residues. Trimming took off 7 bases at V and 3 bases at J, with 19 bases between the two ends.

The chain combines TRBV25-1 with TRBJ2-3, with 10 nucleotides matching TRBD1. Germline V gives CDR1 MGHDK, CDR2 SYGVNS. With V trimmed by 4 bases and J by 3 bases, 7 bases remained unmatched. This CDR3 comprises 16 residues. Written as DNA, the CDR3 is TGTGCCAGCAGTGGGGGGGACAGGGGATCAACAGATACGCAGTATTTT. As protein: CASSGGDRGSTDTQYF.

The chain employs TRBV3-1 (or the pseudogene TRBV3-2) and TRBJ1-1; 7 nucleotides agree with TRBD1. With 8 bases clipped from V and 8 bases from J, the junction kept 8 bases outside the gene matches. There are 12 residues in the CDR3. Germline CDR1 and CDR2: LGHDT and YNNKEL (reference sequence). The CDR3 DNA reads TGTGCCAGCTCCCGAGGGACAGAAGAAGCTTTCTTT. This gives the protein CASSRGTEEAFF.

This chain connects TRBV27 to TRBJ2-1; D possibly corresponds to TRBD2 (6 bases). Trimming shortened V by 7 bases and J by 7 bases, and 14 bases separated the two germline ends. The germline V gene encodes CDR1 MNHEY and CDR2 SMNVEV (reference sequence). The length of the CDR3 is 13 residues. The CDR3 sequence is CASMPGGWNEQFF. CDR3 bases: TGTGCCAGCATGCCTGGGGGGTGGAATGAGCAGTTCTTC.

This chain links TRBV19 with TRBJ2-5; TRBD2 agrees at 8 bases. The length of the CDR3 is 14 residues. Per the germline V gene, CDR1 is LNHDA and CDR2 is SQIVND (reference sequence). The V and J ends lost 9 bases and 6 bases, in that order; junction bases with no gene match: 12. The CDR3 reads CASGDGGAGKTQYF. In DNA form, the CDR3 reads TGTGCCAGCGGGGACGGGGGGGCCGGAAAGACCCAGTACTTC. Combining the CDR3 with reference TRBV19 and TRBJ2-5 gives the whole variable domain DGGITQSPKYLFRKEGQNVTLSCEQNLNHDAMYWYRQDPGQGLRLIYYSQIVNDFQKGDIAEGYSVSREKKESFPLTVTSAQKNPTAFYLCASGDGGAGKTQYFGPGTRLLVL.

The chain is built from TRBV15 and TRBJ2-7; 7 bases align to TRBD1. Germline V gene sequence: CDR1 LNHNV, CDR2 YYDKDF (reference sequence). This CDR3 comprises 14 residues. Losses at the gene ends were 1 base for V and 1 base for J; bases not matched to a gene: 1. Written as DNA, the CDR3 is TGTGCCACCAGCAGAGTGGGACAGTCCTACGAGCAGTACTTC. As protein: CATSRVGQSYEQYF.

This clone appeared once. This chain connects TRBV5-1 to TRBJ2-5; a possible D gene is TRBD1 (5 bases). Between the trimmed V and J ends, which lost 0 bases and 3 bases, there was a span of 6 bases. The CDR3 is 13 amino acids. Germline V CDR1 and CDR2: SGHRS, YFSETQ. CDR3: CASSLDRKETQYF. CDR3 coding DNA: TGCGCCAGCAGCTTGGACAGGAAAGAGACCCAGTACTTC.

The rearrangement uses TRBV10-2 and TRBJ1-2; possibly TRBD1 for D (5 bases). CDR3 length: 12 amino acids. Looked up from germline, CDR1 is WSHSY and CDR2 is SAAADI. Trimming took off 7 bases at V and 11 bases at J, with 17 bases between the two ends. The CDR3 reads CASTTPGDRYTF. CDR3 nucleotide sequence: TGCGCCAGCACTACTCCTGGAGACAGATACACCTTC.

The rearrangement joins TRBV11-3 to TRBJ2-7, with TRBD1 identical over 7 bases. The J segment lost 3 bases and the V segment lost 4 bases, leaving 3 bases of the junction unmatched. The CDR3 length is 13 residues. Germline CDR1 is SGHNT and CDR2 is YENEEA. CDR3 DNA sequence: TGTGCCAGCAGCTGGCGACAGGGCTACGAGCAGTACTTC. Amino acids: CASSWRQGYEQYF.

This chain uses TRBV28 with TRBJ2-7; 8 bases are shared with TRBD2. V dropped 6 bases and J dropped 2; count of bases not matched to a gene: 12. This CDR3 spans 16 amino acids. Germline-derived CDR1 and CDR2 are MDHEN and SYDVKM. CDR3 in amino acids: CASRAPGGPRTYEQYF. CDR3 sequence (DNA): TGTGCCAGCAGAGCTCCGGGAGGGCCTAGGACCTACGAGCAGTACTTC.

The chain couples TRBV7-9 to TRBJ1-6; D is unclear. Trimming pared 1 base from V and 10 bases from J, leaving 5 bases between. The germline V gene encodes CDR1 SEHNR and CDR2 FQNEAQ (reference sequence). The CDR3 is made up of 12 amino acids. CDR3 bases: TGTGCCAGCAGCTTAGAAGCGTCACCCCTCCACTTT. Its protein is CASSLEASPLHF.

Here the CDR3 reads CASSLPGLALLGEQYF. CDR3 nucleotides: TGTGCCAGCAGCTTGCCGGGACTAGCCCTTCTGGGAGAGCAGTACTTC. J is TRBJ2-7 and V is TRBV11-1; 9 bases line up with TRBD2. Per the germline V gene, CDR1 is SGHAT and CDR2 is FQDESV (reference sequence). The CDR3 has 16 residues. J lost 7 bases, V lost 3 bases, and 13 bases had no gene match.

The rearrangement links TRBV30 to TRBJ2-2; 7 nucleotides agree with TRBD1. V lost 0 bases, J lost 11 bases, and 9 bases stayed unmatched. This CDR3 region has 14 residues. Germline lookup yields CDR1 GTSNPN and CDR2 SVGIG (reference sequence). In DNA, the CDR3 is TGTGCCTGGAGTGTAGACAGGGCCCGGGTCGAGCTGTTTTTT. It codes for CAWSVDRARVELFF.

This chain connects TRBV5-5 to TRBJ1-5, with D uncertain. The germline V gene encodes CDR1 SGHKS and CDR2 YYEKEE (reference sequence). This CDR3 is built from 17 residues. The V and J ends lost 4 bases and 0 bases respectively, with 17 bases between them. For the CDR3, the DNA is TGTGCCAGCAGCCGCGGGTGGATTACACTTAGCAATCAGCCCCAGCATTTT. As protein: CASSRGWITLSNQPQHF.

In nucleotides, the CDR3 is TGTGCCAGCAGCGCGGCCGGAGGTAGCCAAGAGACCCAGTACTTC. Translation: CASSAAGGSQETQYF. The chain recombines TRBV7-3 with TRBJ2-5; maybe TRBD2 (5 bases). The CDR3 covers 15 residues. Between the trimmed V and J ends, which lost 5 bases and 1 base, there was a span of 14 bases. Germline lookup yields CDR1 SGHTA and CDR2 FQGTGA.

The chain uses TRBV7-2 and TRBJ2-1; D is uncertain. CDR1 is SGHTA and CDR2 is FQGNSA in the germline V gene. V was shortened by 4 bases and J by 4 bases, with 17 bases between the two germline ends. The CDR3 sequence is 16 residues long. Here the CDR3 DNA reads TGTGCCAGCAGCTCGCCGTTAAGGCGGCGATACAATGAGCAGTTCTTC. Translation gives CASSSPLRRRYNEQFF.

The chain joins TRBV5-1 to TRBJ2-7; D may be TRBD2 (6 bases). Germline V lookup: CDR1 SGHRS, CDR2 YFSETQ. This CDR3 spans 13 amino acids. V was clipped by 4 bases and J by 6 bases, with 14 bases between them. The CDR3 nucleotides are TGCGCCAGCAGCCCCGGGCTCGGGAGCGAGCAGTACTTC. Translation: CASSPGLGSEQYF.

V is TRBV28 and J is TRBJ2-1; the D gene is possibly TRBD1 (6 bases). This CDR3 contains 16 residues. The V end was cut by 8 bases, the J end by 1 base, with 18 bases between. Per germline, CDR1 MDHEN and CDR2 SYDVKM. The CDR3 DNA sequence: TGTGCCAGCTCTGTGACAGGAATCGTTTCCTACAATGAGCAGTTCTTC. Translating gives CASSVTGIVSYNEQFF.

This clone was counted between two and nine times. This chain links TRBV15 with TRBJ1-6, with 9 positions matching TRBD1. V gave up 7 bases and J gave up 6 bases; unmatched junction bases: 7. From germline, CDR1 is LNHNV and CDR2 YYDKDF (reference sequence). This CDR3 is built from 15 residues. The CDR3 DNA reads TGTGCCACCAAGACGGACAGGGGAGGTAATTCACCCCTCCACTTT. Its translation: CATKTDRGGNSPLHF.

For the CDR3, the DNA is TGTGCCACCAGTGATTTGGCGGATACTAGCACAGATACGCAGTATTTT. This encodes CATSDLADTSTDTQYF. This chain connects TRBV24-1 to TRBJ2-3; D is uncertain. The V and J ends lost 0 bases and 0 bases respectively, with 9 bases between them. CDR3 length: 16 amino acids. CDR1 is KGHDR, CDR2 SFDVKD, per germline.

This rearrangement joins TRBV5-6 to TRBJ1-2; 7 bases are shared with TRBD1. The V gene's germline CDR1 is SGHDT and CDR2 YYEEEE. The ends lost 5 bases at V and 1 base at J; junction bases unmatched: 11. CDR3 length: 16 residues. The DNA of the CDR3 is TGTGCCAGCAGTAAACCGGGACAGACAGTTAACTATGGCTACACCTTC. It translates to CASSKPGQTVNYGYTF.

The V gene is TRBV7-2, the J gene TRBJ2-2; D might be TRBD1 (5 bases). This CDR3 spans 15 amino acids. Trimming shortened V by 5 bases and J by 4 bases, and 14 bases separated the two germline ends. The germline gives CDR1 SGHTA, CDR2 FQGNSA. The CDR3 spells CASSPGGALTGELFF. DNA of the CDR3: TGTGCCAGCAGCCCTGGTGGGGCCCTCACCGGGGAGCTGTTTTTT.

Concerning this clone: An end of the junction does not agree with germline; a read error may underlie this. The genes are TRBV5-4 and TRBJ2-6; 7 positions agree with TRBD1. In germline, CDR1 is SGHNT, CDR2 YYREEE (reference sequence). CDR3 length: 18 residues. The chain's CDR3 is CASRLGLIQGTGANVLTF. The CDR3 region has the DNA TGTGCCAGCAGATTGGGGCTTATACAGGGGACTGGGGCCAACGTCCTGACTTTC.

V is TRBV9 and J is TRBJ2-1; no reliable D call. Germline CDR1 is SGDLS and CDR2 is YYNGEE. The CDR3 loop spans 13 amino acids. Trimming took off 3 bases at V and 10 bases at J, with 14 bases between the two ends. The CDR3 sequence is CASSAGAGGEQFF. The CDR3 DNA reads TGTGCCAGCAGCGCCGGAGCTGGCGGAGAGCAGTTCTTC.

The chain joins TRBV28 to TRBJ2-1; no clear D gene. The ends were cut back, 9 bases at V and 0 bases at J, with 18 bases in the middle. Looked up from germline, CDR1 is MDHEN and CDR2 is SYDVKM. CDR3 length: 16 residues. This chain's CDR3 is CASFSLAARSYNEQFF. The CDR3 DNA reads as TGTGCCAGTTTTTCCCTGGCCGCCCGCTCCTACAATGAGCAGTTCTTC.